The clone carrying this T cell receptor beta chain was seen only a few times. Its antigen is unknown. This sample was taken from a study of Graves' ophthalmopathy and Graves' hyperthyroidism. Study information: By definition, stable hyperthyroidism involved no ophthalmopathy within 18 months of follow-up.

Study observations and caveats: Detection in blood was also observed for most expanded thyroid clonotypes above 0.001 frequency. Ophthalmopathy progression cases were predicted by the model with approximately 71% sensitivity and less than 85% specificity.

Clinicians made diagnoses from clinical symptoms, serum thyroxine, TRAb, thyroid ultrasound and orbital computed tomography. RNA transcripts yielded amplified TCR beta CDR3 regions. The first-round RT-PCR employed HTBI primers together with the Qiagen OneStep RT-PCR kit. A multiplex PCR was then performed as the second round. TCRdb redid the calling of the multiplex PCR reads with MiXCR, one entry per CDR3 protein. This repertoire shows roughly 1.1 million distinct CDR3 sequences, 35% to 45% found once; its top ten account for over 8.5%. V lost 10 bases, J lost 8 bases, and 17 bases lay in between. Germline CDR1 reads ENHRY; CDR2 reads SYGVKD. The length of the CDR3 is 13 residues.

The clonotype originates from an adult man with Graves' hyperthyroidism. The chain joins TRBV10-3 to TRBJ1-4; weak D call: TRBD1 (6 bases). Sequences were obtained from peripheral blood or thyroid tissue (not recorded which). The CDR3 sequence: CATIKDSWEKLFF. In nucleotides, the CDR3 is TGTGCCACCATAAAGGACAGTTGGGAAAAACTGTTTTTT.